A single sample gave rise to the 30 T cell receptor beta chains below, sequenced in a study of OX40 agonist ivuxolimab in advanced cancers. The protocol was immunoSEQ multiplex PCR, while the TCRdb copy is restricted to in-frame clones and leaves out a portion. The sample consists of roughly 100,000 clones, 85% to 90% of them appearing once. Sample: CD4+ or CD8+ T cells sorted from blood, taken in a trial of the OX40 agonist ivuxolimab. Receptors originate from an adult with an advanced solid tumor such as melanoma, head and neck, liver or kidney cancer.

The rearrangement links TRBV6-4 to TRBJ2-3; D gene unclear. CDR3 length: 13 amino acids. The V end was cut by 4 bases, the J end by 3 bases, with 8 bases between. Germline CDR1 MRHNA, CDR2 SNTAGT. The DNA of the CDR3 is TGTGCCAGCAGTGGGGCCCGGACAGATACGCAGTATTTT. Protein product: CASSGARTDTQYF.

CDR3 sequence reads: CAGGGEGLADTQYF. CDR3 in DNA: TGTGCCGGCGGGGGGGAGGGCCTCGCAGATACGCAGTATTTT. The rearrangement uses TRBV7-2 and TRBJ2-3; 9 nucleotides agree with TRBD2. Germline V gives CDR1 SGHTA, CDR2 FQGNSA. This CDR3 has 14 amino acids. V was clipped by 11 bases and J by 4 bases; unmatched bases: 10.

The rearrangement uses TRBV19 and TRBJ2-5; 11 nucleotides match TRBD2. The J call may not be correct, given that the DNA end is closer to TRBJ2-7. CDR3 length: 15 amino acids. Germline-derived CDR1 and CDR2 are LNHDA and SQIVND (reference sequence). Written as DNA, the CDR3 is TGTGCCAGTAGTATTCTAGCGGGAGGCTCCTACGAGCAGTACTTC. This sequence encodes CASSILAGGSYEQYF.

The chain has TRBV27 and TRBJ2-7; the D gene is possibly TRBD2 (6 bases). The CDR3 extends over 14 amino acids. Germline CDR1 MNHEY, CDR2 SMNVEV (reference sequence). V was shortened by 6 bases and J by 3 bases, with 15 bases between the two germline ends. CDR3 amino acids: CASSPTGGYYEQYF. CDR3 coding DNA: TGTGCCAGCAGCCCTACCGGGGGTTACTACGAGCAGTACTTC.

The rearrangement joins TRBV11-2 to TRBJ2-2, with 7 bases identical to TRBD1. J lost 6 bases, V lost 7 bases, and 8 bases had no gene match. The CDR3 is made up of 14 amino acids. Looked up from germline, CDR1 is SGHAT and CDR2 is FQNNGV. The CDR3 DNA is TGTGCCAGCAATGCAGGGGGAGTTGCCGGGGAGCTGTTTTTT. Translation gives CASNAGGVAGELFF.

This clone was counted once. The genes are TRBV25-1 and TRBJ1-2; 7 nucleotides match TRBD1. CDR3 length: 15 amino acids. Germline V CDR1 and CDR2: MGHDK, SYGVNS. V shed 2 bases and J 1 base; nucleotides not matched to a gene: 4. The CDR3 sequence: CASSELTGHNYGYTF. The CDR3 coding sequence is TGTGCCAGCAGTGAACTGACAGGGCATAACTATGGCTACACCTTC.

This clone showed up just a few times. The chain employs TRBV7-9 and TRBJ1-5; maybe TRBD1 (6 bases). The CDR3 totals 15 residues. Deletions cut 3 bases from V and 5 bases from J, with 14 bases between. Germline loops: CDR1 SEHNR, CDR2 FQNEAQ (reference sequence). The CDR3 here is CASSFQGSGDQPQHF. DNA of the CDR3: TGTGCCAGCAGCTTTCAGGGGTCAGGGGATCAGCCCCAGCATTTT. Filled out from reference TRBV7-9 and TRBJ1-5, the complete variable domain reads DTGVSQNPRHKITKRGQNVTFRCDPISEHNRLYWYRQTLGQGPEFLTYFQNEAQLEKSRLLSDRFSAERPKGSFSTLEIQRTEQGDSAMYLCASSFQGSGDQPQHFGDGTRLSIL.

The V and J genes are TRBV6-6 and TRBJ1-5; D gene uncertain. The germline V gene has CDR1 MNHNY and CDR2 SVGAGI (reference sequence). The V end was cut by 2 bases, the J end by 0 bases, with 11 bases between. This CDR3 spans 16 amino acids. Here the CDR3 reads CASSYEGGFSNQPQHF. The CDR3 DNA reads TGTGCCAGCAGTTACGAGGGCGGATTTAGCAATCAGCCCCAGCATTTT.

The CDR3 region is CAWKTIGGGSGANVLTF. Here the CDR3 DNA reads TGTGCCTGGAAAACAATAGGGGGCGGGTCTGGGGCCAACGTCCTGACTTTC. V usage is TRBV30 and J usage is TRBJ2-6; TRBD1 matches at 7 bases. Germline-derived CDR1 and CDR2 are GTSNPN and SVGIG (reference sequence). The CDR3 extends over 17 amino acids. Germline trimming cut 4 bases from V and 1 base from J; bases unmatched to any gene: 10.

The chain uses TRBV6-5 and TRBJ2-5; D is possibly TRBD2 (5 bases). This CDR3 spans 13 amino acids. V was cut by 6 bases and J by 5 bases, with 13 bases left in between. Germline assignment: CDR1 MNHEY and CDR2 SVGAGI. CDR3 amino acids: CASRSSQRETQYF. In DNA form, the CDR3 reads TGTGCCAGCAGGTCCTCCCAGCGGGAGACCCAGTACTTC.

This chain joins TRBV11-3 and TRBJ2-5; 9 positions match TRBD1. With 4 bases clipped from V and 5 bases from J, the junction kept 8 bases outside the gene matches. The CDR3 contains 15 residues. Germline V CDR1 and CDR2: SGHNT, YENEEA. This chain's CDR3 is CASSSNRGRGETQYF. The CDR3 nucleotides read TGTGCCAGCAGCTCAAACAGGGGGCGCGGGGAGACCCAGTACTTC.

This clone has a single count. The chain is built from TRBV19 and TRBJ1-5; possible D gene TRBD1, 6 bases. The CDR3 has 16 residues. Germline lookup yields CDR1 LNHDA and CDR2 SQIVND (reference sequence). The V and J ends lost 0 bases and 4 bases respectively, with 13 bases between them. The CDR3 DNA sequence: TGTGCCAGTAGTATAGATCGAGGGGGACCGAATCAGCCCCAGCATTTT. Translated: CASSIDRGGPNQPQHF.

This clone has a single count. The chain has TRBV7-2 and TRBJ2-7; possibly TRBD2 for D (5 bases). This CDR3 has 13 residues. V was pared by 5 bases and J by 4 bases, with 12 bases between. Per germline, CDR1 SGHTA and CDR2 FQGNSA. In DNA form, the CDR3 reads TGTGCCAGCAGCCCCTTCCGAGGGTACGAGCAGTACTTC. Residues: CASSPFRGYEQYF.

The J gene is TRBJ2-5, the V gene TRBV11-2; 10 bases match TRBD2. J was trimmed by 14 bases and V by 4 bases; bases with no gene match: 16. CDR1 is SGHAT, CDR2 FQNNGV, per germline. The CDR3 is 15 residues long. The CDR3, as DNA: TGTGCCAGCAGCTCCCCTCACACTAGCGGGGACGCCCCCTACTTC. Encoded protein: CASSSPHTSGDAPYF.

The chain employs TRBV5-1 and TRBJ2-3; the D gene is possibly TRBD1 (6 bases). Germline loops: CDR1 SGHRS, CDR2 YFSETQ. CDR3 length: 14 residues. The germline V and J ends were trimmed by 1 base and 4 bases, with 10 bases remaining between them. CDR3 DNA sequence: TGCGCCAGCAGCTTGACAGGGCCCCCAGATACGCAGTATTTT. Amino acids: CASSLTGPPDTQYF.

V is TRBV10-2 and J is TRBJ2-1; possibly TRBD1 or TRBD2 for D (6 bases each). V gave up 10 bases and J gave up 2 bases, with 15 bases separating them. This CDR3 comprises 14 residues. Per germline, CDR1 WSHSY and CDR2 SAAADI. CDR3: CATFRGAPYNEQFF. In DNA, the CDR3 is TGCGCCACCTTTAGGGGGGCACCCTACAATGAGCAGTTCTTC.

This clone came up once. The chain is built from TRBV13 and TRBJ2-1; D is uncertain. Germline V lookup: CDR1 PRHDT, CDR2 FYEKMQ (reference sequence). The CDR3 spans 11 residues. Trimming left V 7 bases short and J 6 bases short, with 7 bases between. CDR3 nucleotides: TGTGCCAGCAACCTTGCCAATGAGCAGTTCTTC. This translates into CASNLANEQFF.

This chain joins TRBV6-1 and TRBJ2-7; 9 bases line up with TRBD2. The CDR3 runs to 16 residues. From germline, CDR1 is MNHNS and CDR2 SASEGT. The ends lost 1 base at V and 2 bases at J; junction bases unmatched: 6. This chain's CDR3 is CASSEGFSGGPYEQYF. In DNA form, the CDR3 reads TGTGCCAGCAGTGAAGGTTTTAGCGGGGGACCCTACGAGCAGTACTTC.

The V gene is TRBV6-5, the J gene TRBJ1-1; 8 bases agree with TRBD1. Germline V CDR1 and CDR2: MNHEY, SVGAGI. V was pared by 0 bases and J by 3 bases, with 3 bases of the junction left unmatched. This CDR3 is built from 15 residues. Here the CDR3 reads CASSYSIQGDTEAFF. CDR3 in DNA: TGTGCCAGCAGTTACTCGATACAGGGGGACACTGAAGCTTTCTTT.

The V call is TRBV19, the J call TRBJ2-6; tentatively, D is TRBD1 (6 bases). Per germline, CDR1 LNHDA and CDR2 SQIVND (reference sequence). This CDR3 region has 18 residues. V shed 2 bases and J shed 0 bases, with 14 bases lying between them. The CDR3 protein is CASSIQGGQSSGANVLTF. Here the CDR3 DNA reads TGTGCCAGTAGTATACAGGGCGGACAGAGCTCTGGGGCCAACGTCCTGACTTTC. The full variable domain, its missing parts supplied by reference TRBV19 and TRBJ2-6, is DGGITQSPKYLFRKEGQNVTLSCEQNLNHDAMYWYRQDPGQGLRLIYYSQIVNDFQKGDIAEGYSVSREKKESFPLTVTSAQKNPTAFYLCASSIQGGQSSGANVLTFGAGSRLTVL.

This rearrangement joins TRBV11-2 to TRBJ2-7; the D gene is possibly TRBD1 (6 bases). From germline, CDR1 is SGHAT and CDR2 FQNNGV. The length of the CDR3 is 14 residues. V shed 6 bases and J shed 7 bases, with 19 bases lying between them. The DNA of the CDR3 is TGTGCCAGCAGAACACGGACAGAGTTGGGGGAGCAGTACTTC. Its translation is CASRTRTELGEQYF.

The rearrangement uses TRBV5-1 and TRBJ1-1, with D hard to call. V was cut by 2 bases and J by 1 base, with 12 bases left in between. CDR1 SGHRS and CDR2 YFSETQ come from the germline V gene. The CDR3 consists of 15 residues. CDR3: CASSFNPFQNTEAFF. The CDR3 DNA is TGCGCCAGCAGCTTCAACCCATTCCAGAACACTGAAGCTTTCTTT.

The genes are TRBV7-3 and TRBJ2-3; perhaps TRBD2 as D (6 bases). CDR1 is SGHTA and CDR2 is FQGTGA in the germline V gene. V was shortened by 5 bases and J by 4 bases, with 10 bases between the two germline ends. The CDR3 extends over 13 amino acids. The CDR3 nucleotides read TGTGCCAGCAGCATCGGGAGAGCAGATACGCAGTATTTT. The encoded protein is CASSIGRADTQYF.

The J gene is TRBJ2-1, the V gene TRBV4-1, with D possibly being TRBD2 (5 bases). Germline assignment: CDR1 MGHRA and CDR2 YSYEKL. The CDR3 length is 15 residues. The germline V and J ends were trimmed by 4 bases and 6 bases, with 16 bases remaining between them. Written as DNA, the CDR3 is TGCGCCAGCAGCCCCCCCGGGGTGAAAGGCAATGAGCAGTTCTTC. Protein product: CASSPPGVKGNEQFF.

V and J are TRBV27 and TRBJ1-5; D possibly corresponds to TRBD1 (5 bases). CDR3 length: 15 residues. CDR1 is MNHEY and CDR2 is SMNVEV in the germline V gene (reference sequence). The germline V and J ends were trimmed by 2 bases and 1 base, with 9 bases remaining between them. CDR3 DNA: TGTGCCAGCAGTTTAGACAGCCTGAGCAATCAGCCCCAGCATTTT. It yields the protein CASSLDSLSNQPQHF.

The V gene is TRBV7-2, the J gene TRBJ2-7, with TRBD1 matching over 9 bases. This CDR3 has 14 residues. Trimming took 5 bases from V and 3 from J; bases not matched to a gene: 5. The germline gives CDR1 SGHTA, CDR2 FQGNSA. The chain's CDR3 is CASSVQGAGYEQYF. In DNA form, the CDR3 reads TGTGCCAGCAGCGTACAGGGGGCGGGCTACGAGCAGTACTTC.

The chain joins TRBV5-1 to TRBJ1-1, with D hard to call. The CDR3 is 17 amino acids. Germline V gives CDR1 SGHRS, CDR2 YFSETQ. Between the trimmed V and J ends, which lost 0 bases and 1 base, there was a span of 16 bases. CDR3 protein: CASSLEGPRLPNTEAFF. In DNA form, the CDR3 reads TGCGCCAGCAGCTTGGAAGGGCCGAGGTTACCGAACACTGAAGCTTTCTTT.

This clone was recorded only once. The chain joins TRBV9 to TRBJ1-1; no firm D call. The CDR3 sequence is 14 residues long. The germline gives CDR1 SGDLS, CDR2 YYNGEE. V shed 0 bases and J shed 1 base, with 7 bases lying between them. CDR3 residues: CASSVATRNTEAFF. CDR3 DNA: TGTGCCAGCAGCGTAGCGACAAGGAACACTGAAGCTTTCTTT.

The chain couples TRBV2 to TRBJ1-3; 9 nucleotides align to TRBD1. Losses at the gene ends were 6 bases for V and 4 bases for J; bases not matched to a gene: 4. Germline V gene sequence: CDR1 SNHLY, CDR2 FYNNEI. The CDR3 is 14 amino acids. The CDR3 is CASRDRGDGNTIYF. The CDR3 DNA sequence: TGTGCCAGCAGGGACAGGGGAGACGGAAACACCATATATTTT.

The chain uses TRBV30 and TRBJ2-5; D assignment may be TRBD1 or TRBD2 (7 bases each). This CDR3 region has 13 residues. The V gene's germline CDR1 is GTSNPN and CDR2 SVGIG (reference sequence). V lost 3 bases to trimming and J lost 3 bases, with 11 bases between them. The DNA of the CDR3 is TGTGCCTGGAGCAGGGGGAGGGAAGAGACCCAGTACTTC. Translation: CAWSRGREETQYF.